This T cell receptor (beta chain) is from a study of cytomegalovirus exposure and HLA in healthy donors. Overall study results and limits: When analyzed later, the rates of TCR association showed variation by HLA locus, with DRB1 the most and HLA-C the fewest. There were about 160 TCR beta chains listed as cytomegalovirus-associated.

Trimming took off 8 bases at V and 10 bases at J, with 12 bases between the two ends. The CDR3 covers 11 residues. Germline V gene sequence: CDR1 LNHDA, CDR2 SQIVND (reference sequence). The PCR ran on 60 Vbeta and 13 Jbeta primers. Method: immunoSEQ multiplex PCR; TCRdb's copy keeps in-frame clones and lacks some. This sample yields 150,000 to 200,000 clones, of which 79% are seen a single time; under 0.9% belongs to the top ten. For this clone: The antigen remains unidentified.

This sequence originates from a woman aged 35 to 49 in good health and CMV-seronegative. The specimen sequenced was PBMCs. The V gene is TRBV19, the J gene TRBJ2-1, with D tentatively TRBD2 (5 bases). CDR3 residues: CASVAGLEQFF. The CDR3 DNA reads TGTGCCAGTGTCGCGGGCCTCGAGCAGTTCTTC.